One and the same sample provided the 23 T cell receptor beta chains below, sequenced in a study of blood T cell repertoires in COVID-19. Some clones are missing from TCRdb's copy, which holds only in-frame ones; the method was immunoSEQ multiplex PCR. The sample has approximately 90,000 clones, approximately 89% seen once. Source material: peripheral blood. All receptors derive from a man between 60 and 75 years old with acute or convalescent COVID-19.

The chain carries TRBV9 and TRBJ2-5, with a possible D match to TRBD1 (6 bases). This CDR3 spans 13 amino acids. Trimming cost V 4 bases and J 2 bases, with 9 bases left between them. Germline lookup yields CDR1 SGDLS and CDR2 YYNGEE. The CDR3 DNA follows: TGTGCCAGCAGCACCGACAGGCAAGAGACCCAGTACTTC. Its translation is CASSTDRQETQYF.

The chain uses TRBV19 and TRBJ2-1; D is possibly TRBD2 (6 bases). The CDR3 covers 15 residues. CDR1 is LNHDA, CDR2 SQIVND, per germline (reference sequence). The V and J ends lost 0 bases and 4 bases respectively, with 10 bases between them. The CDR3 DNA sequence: TGTGCCAGTAGTATAGAGCCGGGAGTTTACAATGAGCAGTTCTTC. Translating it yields CASSIEPGVYNEQFF.

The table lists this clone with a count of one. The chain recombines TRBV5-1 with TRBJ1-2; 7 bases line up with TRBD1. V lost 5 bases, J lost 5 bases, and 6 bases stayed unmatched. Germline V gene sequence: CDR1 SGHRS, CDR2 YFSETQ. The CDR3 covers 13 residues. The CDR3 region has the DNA TGCGCCAGCAGTACGGGGACAGAATATGGCTACACCTTC. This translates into CASSTGTEYGYTF.

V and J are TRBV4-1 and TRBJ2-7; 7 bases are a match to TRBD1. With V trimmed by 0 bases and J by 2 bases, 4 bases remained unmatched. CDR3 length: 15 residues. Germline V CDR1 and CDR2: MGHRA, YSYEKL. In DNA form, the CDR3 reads TGCGCCAGCAGCCAAGATCGAAGGGGGCCCTACGAGCAGTACTTC. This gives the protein CASSQDRRGPYEQYF.

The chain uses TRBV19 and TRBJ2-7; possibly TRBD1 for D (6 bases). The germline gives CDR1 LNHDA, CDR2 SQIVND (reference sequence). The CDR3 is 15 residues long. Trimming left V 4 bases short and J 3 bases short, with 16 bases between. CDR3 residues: CASSNLQGHDYEQYF. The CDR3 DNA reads TGTGCCAGTAGTAATCTGCAGGGACATGACTACGAGCAGTACTTC.

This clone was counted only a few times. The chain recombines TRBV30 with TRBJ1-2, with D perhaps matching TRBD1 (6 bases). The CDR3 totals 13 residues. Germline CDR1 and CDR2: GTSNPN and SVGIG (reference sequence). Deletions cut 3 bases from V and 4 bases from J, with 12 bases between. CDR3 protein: CAWRNRAPYGYTF. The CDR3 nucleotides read TGTGCCTGGAGGAACAGGGCGCCCTATGGCTACACCTTC.

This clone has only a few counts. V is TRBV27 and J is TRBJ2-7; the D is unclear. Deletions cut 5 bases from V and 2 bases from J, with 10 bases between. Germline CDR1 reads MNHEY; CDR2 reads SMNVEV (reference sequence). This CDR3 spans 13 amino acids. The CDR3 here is CASSPLIAYEQYF. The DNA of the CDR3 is TGTGCCAGCAGTCCACTGATAGCCTACGAGCAGTACTTC.

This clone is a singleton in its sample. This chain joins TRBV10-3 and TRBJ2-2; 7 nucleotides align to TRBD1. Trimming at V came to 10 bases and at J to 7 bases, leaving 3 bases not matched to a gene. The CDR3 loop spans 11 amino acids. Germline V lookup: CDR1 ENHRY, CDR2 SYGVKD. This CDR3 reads CATQGRGELFF. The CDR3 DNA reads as TGTGCCACACAGGGGCGCGGGGAGCTGTTTTTT.

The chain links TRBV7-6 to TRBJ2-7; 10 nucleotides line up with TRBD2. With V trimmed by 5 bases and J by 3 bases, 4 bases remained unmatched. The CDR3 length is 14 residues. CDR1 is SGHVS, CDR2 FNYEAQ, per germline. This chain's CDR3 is CASSQVAGGYEQYF. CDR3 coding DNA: TGTGCCAGCAGCCAAGTAGCGGGGGGCTACGAGCAGTACTTC.

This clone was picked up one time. CDR3 sequence (DNA): TGTGCCATCAGTGAGTCCGTGGAAGGCAGGGTGGCCCTCCACTTT. Protein sequence: CAISESVEGRVALHF. The rearrangement uses TRBV10-3 and TRBJ1-6; D possibly corresponds to TRBD1 (5 bases). Per germline, CDR1 ENHRY and CDR2 SYGVKD. This CDR3 comprises 15 residues. V shed 0 bases and J shed 14 bases, with 17 bases lying between them.

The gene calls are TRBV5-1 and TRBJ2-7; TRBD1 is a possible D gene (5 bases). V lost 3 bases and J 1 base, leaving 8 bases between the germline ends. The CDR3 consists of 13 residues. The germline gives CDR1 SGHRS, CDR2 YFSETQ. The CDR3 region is CASSSSGSYEQYF. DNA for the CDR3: TGCGCCAGCAGCTCCTCAGGGTCCTACGAGCAGTACTTC.

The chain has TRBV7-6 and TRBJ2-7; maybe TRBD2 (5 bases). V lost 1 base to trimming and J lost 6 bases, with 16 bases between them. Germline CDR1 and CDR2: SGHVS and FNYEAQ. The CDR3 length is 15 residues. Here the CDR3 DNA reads TGTGCCAGCAGCTTAGTGGTAGCGCCGTCCGGCGAGCAGTACTTC. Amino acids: CASSLVVAPSGEQYF.

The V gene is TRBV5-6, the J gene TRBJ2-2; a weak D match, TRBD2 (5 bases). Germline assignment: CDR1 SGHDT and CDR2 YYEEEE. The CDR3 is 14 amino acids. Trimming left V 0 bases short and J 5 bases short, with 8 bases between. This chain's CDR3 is CASSLGPGTGELFF. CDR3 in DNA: TGTGCCAGCAGCTTGGGTCCGGGGACCGGGGAGCTGTTTTTT.

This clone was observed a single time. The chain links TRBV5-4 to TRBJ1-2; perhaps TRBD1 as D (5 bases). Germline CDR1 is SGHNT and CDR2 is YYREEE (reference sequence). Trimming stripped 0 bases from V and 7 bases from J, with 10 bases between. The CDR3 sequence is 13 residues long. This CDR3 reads CASSLEGLRGYTF. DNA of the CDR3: TGTGCCAGCAGCTTGGAGGGGCTACGTGGCTACACCTTC.

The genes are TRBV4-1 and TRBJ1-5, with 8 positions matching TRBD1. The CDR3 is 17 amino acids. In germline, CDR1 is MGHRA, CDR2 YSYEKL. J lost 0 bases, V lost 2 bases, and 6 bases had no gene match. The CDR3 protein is CASSQPRGQNSNQPQHF. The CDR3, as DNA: TGCGCCAGCAGCCAACCCAGGGGGCAGAATAGCAATCAGCCCCAGCATTTT.

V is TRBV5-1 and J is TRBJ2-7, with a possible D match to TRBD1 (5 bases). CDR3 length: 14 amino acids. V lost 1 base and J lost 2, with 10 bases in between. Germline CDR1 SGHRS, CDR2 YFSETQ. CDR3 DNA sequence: TGCGCCAGCAGCTTGACAGGTGCTACCTACGAGCAGTACTTC. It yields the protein CASSLTGATYEQYF.

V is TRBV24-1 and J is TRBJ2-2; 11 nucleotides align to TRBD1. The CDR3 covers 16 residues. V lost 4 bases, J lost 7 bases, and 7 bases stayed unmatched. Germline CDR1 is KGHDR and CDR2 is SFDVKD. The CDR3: CATSEHGTGGHGELFF. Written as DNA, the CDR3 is TGTGCCACCAGTGAGCACGGGACAGGGGGTCACGGGGAGCTGTTTTTT.

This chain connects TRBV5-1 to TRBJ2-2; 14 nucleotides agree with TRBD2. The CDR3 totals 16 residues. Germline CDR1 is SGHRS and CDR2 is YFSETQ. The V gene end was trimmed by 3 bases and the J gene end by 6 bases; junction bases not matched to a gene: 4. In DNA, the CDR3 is TGCGCCAGCAGCTCCTCGGGACTAGCGGGAGCCGGGGAGCTGTTTTTT. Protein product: CASSSSGLAGAGELFF.

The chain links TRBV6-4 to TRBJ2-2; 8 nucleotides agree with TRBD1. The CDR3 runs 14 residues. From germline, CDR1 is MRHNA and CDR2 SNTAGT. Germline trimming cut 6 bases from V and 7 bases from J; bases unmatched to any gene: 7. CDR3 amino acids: CASSQDRESGELFF. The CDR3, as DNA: TGTGCCAGCAGCCAGGACAGGGAGAGCGGGGAGCTGTTTTTT.

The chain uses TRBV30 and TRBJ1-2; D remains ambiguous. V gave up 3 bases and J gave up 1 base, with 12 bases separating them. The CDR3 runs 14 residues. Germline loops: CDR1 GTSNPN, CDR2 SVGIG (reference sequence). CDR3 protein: CAWSPELVNYGYTF. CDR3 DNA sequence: TGTGCCTGGAGCCCCGAGTTGGTTAACTATGGCTACACCTTC.

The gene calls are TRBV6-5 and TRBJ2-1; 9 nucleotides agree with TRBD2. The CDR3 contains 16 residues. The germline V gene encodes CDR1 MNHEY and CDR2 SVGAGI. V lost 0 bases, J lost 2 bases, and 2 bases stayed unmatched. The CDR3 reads CASSYSAGGTYNEQFF. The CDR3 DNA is TGTGCCAGCAGTTACTCGGCGGGGGGGACCTACAATGAGCAGTTCTTC.

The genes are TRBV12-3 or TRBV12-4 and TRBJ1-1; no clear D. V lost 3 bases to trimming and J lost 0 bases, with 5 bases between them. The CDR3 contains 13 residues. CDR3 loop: CASSLTLNTEAFF. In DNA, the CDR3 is TGTGCCAGCAGTTTGACACTGAACACTGAAGCTTTCTTT.

The CDR3 nucleotides read TGTGCCAGCAGCTTAGACCTAGCGGGAGGTCGCACAGATACGCAGTATTTT. Translating gives CASSLDLAGGRTDTQYF. The V gene is TRBV7-2, the J gene TRBJ2-3, with 11 bases aligning to TRBD2. The CDR3 length is 17 residues. V trimming: 1 base; J trimming: 1 base; junction bases outside the gene matches: 4. The germline V gene encodes CDR1 SGHTA and CDR2 FQGNSA.